This TCR beta chain originates from a study of T cells in Graves' hyperthyroidism and ophthalmopathy. From RNA transcripts, TCR beta CDR3 regions were amplified. During a first-round RT-PCR of the TCR CDR3, the HTBI primer set was used. TCRdb re-called the multiplex PCR reads with MiXCR, one entry per CDR3 protein. Counted here are roughly 570,000 distinct CDR3 sequences, approximately 44% occurring once; the ten biggest clones make up more than 7%. Points on this clonotype: As yet, its antigen is unknown.

Study results and caveats: Prediction of ophthalmopathy progression came a median 6.5 months pre-onset. Most expanded thyroid clonotypes above 0.001 also appeared in blood.

The authors deemed Graves' hyperthyroidism stable absent ophthalmopathy progression within 18 months. CDR1 and CDR2 (germline): DFQATT, SNEGSKA (reference sequence). Trimming pared 0 bases from V and 0 bases from J, leaving 8 bases between. This CDR3 is built from 14 residues. The sequence derives from a woman under 30 with Graves' hyperthyroidism. V usage is TRBV20-1 and J usage is TRBJ1-2; the D gene is possibly TRBD1 (5 bases). The sequenced material came from peripheral blood or thyroid tissue (not recorded which). The CDR3 DNA sequence: TGCAGTGCTAGAGACAGGGACCCTAACTATGGCTACACCTTC. Amino acids: CSARDRDPNYGYTF.